This TCR beta chain was recovered during a study of cytomegalovirus exposure and HLA in healthy donors (dated by TCRdb to about 2017). With respect to the entire study: In an earlier analysis of 450 to 750 of the donors, around 300 Gb of sequence data and approximately 100 million unique TCR beta sequences from about 179 million T cells were reported. An early release that covered several hundred HLA-typed donors contained approximately 290 gigabases of sequencing data and tens of millions of unique TCR sequences. Of the approximately 370 genotyped donors, over 80% were placed in the genetic ancestry cluster associated with self-reported Caucasian donors. The study aimed to test whether signatures of past pathogen exposure could be identified by cataloging public T cell receptors. The T cell repertoires of around 730 subjects were profiled by immunosequencing and related to cytomegalovirus serostatus. In addition to the first cohort of 666 subjects, a separate validation cohort of 120 different subjects was used. To predict cytomegalovirus infection status, the study combined high-throughput TCR immunosequencing, statistical association of individual TCRs with disease status, and machine learning. A later analysis re-analyzed previously published TCR beta repertoires from hundreds of donors and added high-resolution HLA genotyping to study TCR occurrence patterns. In the later analysis, no new phenotypic data were used to find candidate immune exposures; instead, reliance was placed on TCR beta sequences and their occurrence across donors. An earlier analysis of several hundred of the donors used high-throughput TCR beta sequencing to judge whether each TCR beta V gene segment behaved as functional or pseudogenic. Donor age, sex, ethnicity and CMV serostatus were compiled together with the repertoire data. A later genetic analysis used genome-wide SNP genotypes for about 65% of the roughly 670 donors, treating that subset as a discovery cohort. Every discovery cohort repertoire had been produced on one sequencing platform. Both class I and class II loci were covered by HLA typing, at four-digit resolution. The number of typed donors differed by locus: roughly 620-630 for A, B, C, DRB1 and DQB1; approximately 530 for DQA1; approximately 610 for DPA1; and 450 to 480 for DPB1. Because of strong linkage in the cohort, roughly five DR-DQ haplotypes were treated as single units for association and clustering. On average, around 240,000 unique TCR beta nucleotide sequences were sequenced per donor among 398 genotyped donors of the cohort, with 15% to 20% of those sequences being non-productive. Paper-wide results and their limitations: According to the authors, the approach could potentially be generalized to other disease states and immunological phenotypes. Correlated functional status among segregating V segments might reflect linkage disequilibrium, but an unknown experimental factor could not be ruled out. A later analysis found that HLA-associated TCR beta chains were more clonally expanded and had lower generation probabilities than equally common non-associated chains. According to a later analysis, TCR association rates differed among HLA loci, with DRB1 alleles showing the most associated TCRs and HLA-C alleles showing the fewest. Because the 87-base-pair reads could not distinguish some IMGT-functional V segments, including TRBV6-2 and TRBV6-3, those segments were excluded. Cytomegalovirus status was reported to be diagnosed by the classifier with high specificity and sensitivity in both the original and validation cohorts. Broadly in line with IMGT annotations, most TCR beta V segments showed up in productive rearrangements about 87% or about 30% of the time in an earlier analysis of approximately 640 of the donors. In vitro tests confirmed that a few of the cytomegalovirus-associated TCR beta chains recognize cytomegalovirus antigens. A further reported finding was that TCR beta sequences accurately predicted the HLA-A and HLA-B alleles for most subjects in the first cohort. An association between a missense DCLRE1C variant and V-gene and J-gene trimming of TCR beta chains was found in a later genetic analysis and replicated in an independent cohort. A cluster of highly shared sequence variants was judged likely to be a technical artifact of the sequencing pipeline. Because counts were too low, roughly 17 rarely observed V segments, including chromosome 9 orphons, were left out of the earlier analysis of a few hundred of the donors. A total of 164 TCR beta chains were listed by the study as associated with cytomegalovirus. In a later analysis, some 18,000 TCR beta sequences were associated with specific HLA alleles at a false discovery rate of 0.05. A later analysis reported that several top co-occurrence clusters appeared linked to parvovirus B19, influenza, CMV and Epstein-Barr virus. Assigning TCR associations to individual alleles was difficult when HLA alleles, especially DR and DQ, strongly co-occurred. Sequencing depth was assumed to be roughly uniform across donors in the presence/absence analyses, though that assumption may not hold. While some public TCRs were present in many individuals, most TCR sequences turned up only very rarely across donors. Most CMV-associated TCR beta chains appeared to be HLA-restricted in a later analysis, and the HLA associations seemed to be driven largely by CMV exposure. Compared with the roughly 670-donor mean, donors in an Asian-associated ancestry cluster had fewer N-insertions in productive TCRs, according to a later genetic analysis. Because some donors lacked HLA typing at each locus, the association tests relied only on the typed subset. In this cohort, only TCR beta chains were sequenced, and detectable features were limited by the absence of alpha or paired-chain data. The only immune exposure information available for the cohort was CMV serostatus.

The cohort comprised several hundred healthy bone marrow donors. Cohort members were all nominally healthy when sampled, although unrecorded immune exposures were likely present. The donor tested CMV seronegative, placing the donor among the 300 to 400 seronegative members of the cohort. A peripheral blood sample was provided by each donor, and peripheral blood mononuclear cells were used for TCR beta sequencing. Genomic DNA extraction from the blood cell samples was performed with the Qiagen DNeasy Blood Extraction Kit. Preparation of the library involved the immunoSEQ multiplex PCR assay. For the multiplex PCR, a mixture combining 60 forward primers for TCR Vbeta segments and 13 reverse primers for TCR Jbeta segments was used. Amplification of the CDR3 region of rearranged TCR beta genes was performed with a multiplex PCR assay on genomic DNA. Amplified TCR beta libraries were sequenced as 87-base-pair reads on the Illumina HiSeq System. In the authors' own workflow: A later analysis counted around 72 million unique TCR beta chains across the 670 or so repertoires, and 10 million to 11 million of these chains were shared by at least two donors. Raw reads were error-corrected and collapsed into unique sequences with a nearest-neighbor algorithm that merged closely related sequences to remove PCR and sequencing errors. CDR3 sequences were aligned to IMGT reference sequences to assign V, D and J gene segments. For a sequence to be retained, a match of at least six nucleotides was required to both a V gene segment and a J gene segment. Rearrangements were called productive when the CDR3 lacked stop codons and stayed in frame with V and J; all others were non-productive. Following IMGT convention, CDR3 was defined as the stretch from the second conserved V-encoded cysteine up to the conserved J-encoded phenylalanine. In an earlier analysis of 587 of the donors, sequences lacking an unambiguous match to a single V gene segment were excluded. An earlier analysis of several hundred of the donors called V segments functional above 56.7% productive rearrangements and segregating when the between-donor standard deviation exceeded 5%. A statistical classification framework was built to diagnose cytomegalovirus status from the catalog of TCR beta chain sequences. A later analysis assigned V and J genes by comparing TCR nucleotide sequences with IMGT/GENE-DB human TR gene sequences. A later analysis assigned CDR3 sequences and most-parsimonious VDJ recombination scenarios with the TCRdist pipeline. In a later analysis, each TCR beta chain was defined by its CDR3 amino acid sequence together with its V-gene family, and reads lacking a unique V-gene family were excluded. A later analysis removed several hundred highly shared, low-generation-probability nucleotide sequences to deal with suspected cross-contamination and a sequencing artifact. In a later analysis, a clonal expansion index for each public chain was calculated from normalized within-repertoire ranks of inferred template counts. In a later analysis, generation probabilities were computed with a VDJ recombination model fitted to out-of-frame rearrangements, and the resulting probabilities were checked against IGoR. A later analysis scored TCR-TCR, TCR-HLA and TCR-CMV co-occurrence with hypergeometric tests, applying a repertoire-size bias correction to TCR pairs. To estimate false discovery rates, a later analysis permuted the HLA or CMV assignments 20 times. In a later analysis, co-occurring TCRs were grouped using DBSCAN, and TCRdist sequence similarity was added for clustering within HLA-allele-positive subsets. Co-occurrence clustering excluded repertoires with fewer than 30,000 or more than 120,000 public chains, plus five with anomalous nucleotide sharing. The immuneACCESS repertoire file appears here via TCRdb, limited to in-frame rearrangements. These files lack a portion of the clones; in checked studies, under half of the deficit traces to unresolved V genes, and the cause of the others is not known. V and J calls and clone size come straight from that table; D and trimming were deduced from the DNA. This sample holds approximately 90,000 clones; roughly 80% were observed only once. In total, the top ten clones hold around 2% of the sample.

About this clone itself: Its binding antigen is unknown. No quality values exist for individual bases; no much larger clone is one base distant.

Per the germline V gene, SGHTA is the CDR1 and FQGTGA is the CDR2. Trimming removed 2 bases from V and 4 bases from J; the gene matches leave 10 bases unexplained. CDR3 length: 16 amino acids, cysteine to phenylalanine. The entry retains the CDR3 DNA only, 48 bases that are in frame from base 1. The source of this sequence is a boy aged 5-17 years in good health and CMV-seronegative. Sample: PBMCs. Rearrangement joined TRBV7-3 to TRBJ2-7; TRBD2 fits 8 bases in the junction. The nucleotides are TGTGCCAGCAGCTTACGCCCAGCGGGAGCACCTTACGAGCAGTACTTC. It codes for CASSLRPAGAPYEQYF.